Described below is a single T cell receptor (beta chain) sequence and its context. What it binds is unknown. This record comes from a study of CD4+ T cells in melanoma. Findings of the study overall: A reported correlation linked neoantigen-specific CD4+ T cells to CD8+, macrophage and B cell function. Diverse differentiation states were reported for melanoma neoantigen-specific CD4+ T cells.

The table came from immunoSEQ multiplex PCR; TCRdb's copy has only in-frame clones and leaves some out. The sample lists some 10,000 clones, about 72% occurring once. CDR3 size: 13 residues. CDR1 SGDLS and CDR2 YYNGEE come from the germline V gene. The trim removed 5 bases at V and 8 bases at J, leaving 9 bases unmatched. Material for sequencing was cells from a culture (not recorded whether cultured in vitro). The gene calls are TRBV9 and TRBJ1-2; TRBD1 aligns across 7 bases. The clonotype comes from a human donor with melanoma. The CDR3 sequence: CASSADRPLGYTF. The CDR3, as DNA: TGTGCCAGCAGTGCGGACAGGCCCCTCGGCTACACCTTC.